This T cell receptor beta chain was captured in a study of control samples from healthy donors and cancer patients. The V end lost 2 bases, the J end lost 2 bases, and 8 bases lay between the germline ends. The CDR3 runs to 14 residues. From germline, CDR1 is SGHRS and CDR2 YFSETQ. The data were produced by immunoSEQ multiplex PCR, yet TCRdb's version contains in-frame clones alone and is incomplete. Altogether roughly 120,000 clones are present, about 95% being singletons, with the ten largest covering 3.6%. The origin of this receptor is a man aged 25 to 40 in good health. Source material: blood. The rearrangement joins TRBV5-1 to TRBJ1-3, with D unresolved. In DNA, the CDR3 is TGCGCCAGCAGCTTAGGGCAGACTGGAAACACCATATATTTT. Translating gives CASSLGQTGNTIYF.